The 11 T cell receptor beta chains below all came from one sample that was sequenced in a study of T cell responses to AZD1222 COVID-19 vaccine. Data came from immunoSEQ multiplex PCR; TCRdb stores just in-frame clones and leaves some out. The data hold approximately 110,000 clones, with roughly 87% observed a single time. Sample: peripheral blood, taken on day 0 of AZD1222 vaccination. The source of these receptors is an adult in good health.

The chain carries TRBV6-5 and TRBJ2-7; a possible D gene is TRBD1 (6 bases). The CDR3 sequence is 13 residues long. Germline V gene sequence: CDR1 MNHEY, CDR2 SVGAGI. V was shortened by 5 bases and J by 3 bases, with 11 bases between the two germline ends. The CDR3 is CASSQGTRYEQYF. CDR3 in DNA: TGTGCCAGCAGTCAGGGGACCCGCTACGAGCAGTACTTC.

This chain uses TRBV12-3 or TRBV12-4 with TRBJ1-4; weak D call: TRBD1 (5 bases). V lost 3 bases and J 7 bases, leaving 9 bases between the germline ends. This CDR3 has 13 residues. Here the CDR3 reads CASSLAGGEKLFF. The CDR3 DNA reads as TGTGCCAGCAGTTTGGCCGGGGGTGAAAAACTGTTTTTT.

The chain joins TRBV2 to TRBJ2-7, with D possibly being TRBD2 (6 bases). The CDR3 runs 15 residues. Germline V lookup: CDR1 SNHLY, CDR2 FYNNEI. Deletions cut 3 bases from V and 6 bases from J, with 18 bases between. The CDR3: CASSERPGKEGEQYF. The CDR3 nucleotides read TGTGCCAGCAGTGAGCGACCGGGGAAGGAGGGCGAGCAGTACTTC. Using reference TRBV2 and TRBJ2-7 for the parts outside the CDR3, the full variable domain is EPEVTQTPSHQVTQMGQEVILRCVPISNHLYFYWYRQILGQKVEFLVSFYNNEISEKSEIFDDQFSVERPDGSNFTLKIRSTKLEDSAMYFCASSERPGKEGEQYFGPGTRLTVT.

The chain uses TRBV5-4 and TRBJ2-7; the D is unclear. V was clipped by 1 base and J by 2 bases, with 16 bases between them. From germline, CDR1 is SGHNT and CDR2 YYREEE (reference sequence). This CDR3 spans 16 amino acids. CDR3 in amino acids: CASSLLANGPPYEQYF. DNA of the CDR3: TGTGCCAGCAGCTTGTTGGCGAACGGGCCCCCCTACGAGCAGTACTTC.

The chain uses TRBV11-1 and TRBJ2-2; TRBD1 aligns across 8 bases. Germline assignment: CDR1 SGHAT and CDR2 FQDESV (reference sequence). The junction had 5 bases not matched to a gene; V was cut back by 5 bases and J by 0 bases. The CDR3 spans 16 residues. CDR3 loop: CASSPDRGTNTGELFF. The CDR3 coding sequence is TGTGCCAGCAGCCCCGACAGGGGAACGAACACCGGGGAGCTGTTTTTT.

The CDR3 coding sequence is TGTGCCAGCAGCTCAAAGACAGGGCGGACTGAAGCTTTCTTT. Its translation: CASSSKTGRTEAFF. The chain employs TRBV7-9 and TRBJ1-1; 7 nucleotides agree with TRBD1. The J segment lost 5 bases and the V segment lost 4 bases, leaving 7 bases of the junction unmatched. This CDR3 contains 14 residues. Germline V gives CDR1 SEHNR, CDR2 FQNEAQ (reference sequence).

This chain joins TRBV30 and TRBJ2-7; D may be TRBD1 or TRBD2 (5 bases each). Trimming left V 3 bases short and J 3 bases short, with 15 bases between. This CDR3 is 14 amino acids long. The germline V gene has CDR1 GTSNPN and CDR2 SVGIG (reference sequence). The CDR3 nucleotides read TGTGCCTGGAGAATCCAGGGAGTTCACTACGAGCAGTACTTC. It yields the protein CAWRIQGVHYEQYF.

DNA for the CDR3: TGTGCCAGTAGATGGACTAGCGAACCCTCCTACGAGCAGTACTTC. Translation: CASRWTSEPSYEQYF. The V call is TRBV19, the J call TRBJ2-7; 9 positions match TRBD2. CDR1 is LNHDA and CDR2 is SQIVND in the germline V gene (reference sequence). The CDR3 extends over 15 amino acids. J was trimmed by 0 bases and V by 6 bases; bases with no gene match: 6.

This chain uses TRBV30 with TRBJ2-5; 16 bases are shared with TRBD2. Germline V gives CDR1 GTSNPN, CDR2 SVGIG (reference sequence). V shed 7 bases and J 5 bases; nucleotides not matched to a gene: 13. The CDR3 has 17 amino acids. CDR3 sequence (DNA): TGTGCCTATGCGGGACTAGCGGGGGGGCCTGTCTGGGAGACCCAGTACTTC. It specifies CAYAGLAGGPVWETQYF.

The chain links TRBV7-8 to TRBJ1-5; D is ambiguous. Germline V gene sequence: CDR1 SGHVS, CDR2 FQNEAQ. The V end lost 2 bases, the J end lost 0 bases, and 11 bases lay between the germline ends. The CDR3 extends over 16 amino acids. The chain's CDR3 is CASSLRADYSNQPQHF. The CDR3 nucleotides read TGTGCCAGCAGCTTAAGGGCCGACTATAGCAATCAGCCCCAGCATTTT.

This clone was counted a few times. The V gene is TRBV19, the J gene TRBJ2-2; D is uncertain. Deletions cut 7 bases from V and 4 bases from J, with 16 bases between. This CDR3 contains 15 residues. Looked up from germline, CDR1 is LNHDA and CDR2 is SQIVND (reference sequence). Written as DNA, the CDR3 is TGTGCCAGTACCTCGACCCAAGGTGGCACCGGGGAGCTGTTTTTT. Translated: CASTSTQGGTGELFF.